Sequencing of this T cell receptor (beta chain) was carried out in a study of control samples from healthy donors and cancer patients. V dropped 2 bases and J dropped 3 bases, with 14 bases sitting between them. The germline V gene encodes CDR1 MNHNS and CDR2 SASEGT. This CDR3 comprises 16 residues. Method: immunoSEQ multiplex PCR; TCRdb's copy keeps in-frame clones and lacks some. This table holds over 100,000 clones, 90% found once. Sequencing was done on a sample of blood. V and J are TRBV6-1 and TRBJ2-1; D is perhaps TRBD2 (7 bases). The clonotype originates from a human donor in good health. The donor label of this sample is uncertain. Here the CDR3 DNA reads TGTGCCAGCAGTGAATCGGCGGGGGCGGACTACAATGAGCAGTTCTTC. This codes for CASSESAGADYNEQFF.